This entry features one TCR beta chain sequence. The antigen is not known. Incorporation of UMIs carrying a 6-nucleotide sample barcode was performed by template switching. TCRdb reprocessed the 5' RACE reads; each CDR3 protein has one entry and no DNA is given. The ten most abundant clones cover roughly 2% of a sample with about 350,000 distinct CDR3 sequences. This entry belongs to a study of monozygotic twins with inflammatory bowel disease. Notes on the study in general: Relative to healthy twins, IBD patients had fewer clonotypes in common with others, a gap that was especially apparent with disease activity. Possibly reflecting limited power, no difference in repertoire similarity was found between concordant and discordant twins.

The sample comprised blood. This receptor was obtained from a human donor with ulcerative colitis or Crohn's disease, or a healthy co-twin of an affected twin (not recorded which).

The CDR3 region is CASSSSGLARSTDTQYF. J is TRBJ2-3 and V is TRBV7-2; absent DNA, TCRdb's TRBD2 call cannot be checked. The CDR3 covers 17 residues. From germline, CDR1 is SGHTA and CDR2 FQGNSA.